The next 18 T cell receptor beta chains were all read from a single sample in a study of shared clonotypes between healthy human individuals. Generated by immunoSEQ multiplex PCR, the TCRdb table keeps only in-frame clones and is missing some. The sample holds over 2 million clones, roughly 92% seen once. The material sequenced was naive CD4+ T cells from PBMCs. The sample's subset: CD45RA+ positively selected. These receptors were obtained from a man younger than 30 in good health. Some clones in this sample may be carry-over from other donors' samples.

V and J are TRBV10-3 and TRBJ2-7; TRBD2 matches at 10 bases. V shed 6 bases and J 4 bases; nucleotides not matched to a gene: 0. CDR1 and CDR2 from the germline V gene are ENHRY and SYGVKD. The CDR3 has 12 residues. This CDR3 reads CAIRTSGYEQYF. The CDR3 region has the DNA TGTGCCATCAGGACTAGCGGGTACGAGCAGTACTTC.

V and J are TRBV2 and TRBJ1-4, with D maybe TRBD1 (5 bases). The V gene's germline CDR1 is SNHLY and CDR2 FYNNEI. V was clipped by 4 bases and J by 8 bases, with 14 bases between them. The CDR3 length is 14 residues. CDR3 loop: CASSVARVKEKLFF. CDR3 coding DNA: TGTGCCAGCAGTGTGGCCAGGGTTAAAGAAAAACTGTTTTTT.

V is TRBV5-6 and J is TRBJ2-7; 9 bases align to TRBD1. The CDR3 consists of 15 residues. Unmatched junction bases numbered 6, after V lost 3 bases and J lost 2 bases. Germline CDR1 is SGHDT and CDR2 is YYEEEE. CDR3 amino acids: CASSSIRDRAYEQYF. CDR3 in DNA: TGTGCCAGCAGCTCGATTCGGGACAGGGCCTACGAGCAGTACTTC.

This clone was counted between two and nine times. The rearrangement joins TRBV5-4 to TRBJ1-1; TRBD1 might be the D (5 bases). The CDR3 covers 14 residues. Per the germline V gene, CDR1 is SGHNT and CDR2 is YYREEE (reference sequence). V was pared by 0 bases and J by 1 base, with 7 bases between. CDR3 DNA sequence: TGTGCCAGCAGCTTGGTTGGGACGAACACTGAAGCTTTCTTT. Translation: CASSLVGTNTEAFF.

The V gene is TRBV5-6, the J gene TRBJ2-5; D is uncertain. Germline lookup yields CDR1 SGHDT and CDR2 YYEEEE. CDR3 length equals 13 residues. V was pared by 0 bases and J by 7 bases, with 10 bases between. In DNA form, the CDR3 reads TGTGCCAGCAGCTTGGAGCAGTTCGGGACCCAGTACTTC. Translation: CASSLEQFGTQYF.

V gene TRBV14 combines with J gene TRBJ2-7; D is undetermined. The V gene lost 1 base and the J gene lost 8 bases, with 9 bases spanning the gap. The CDR3 sequence is 12 residues long. Germline loops: CDR1 SGHDN, CDR2 FVKESK. This CDR3 is CASSQVGWKQYF. CDR3 sequence (DNA): TGTGCCAGCAGCCAAGTAGGATGGAAGCAGTACTTC.

This chain connects TRBV7-8 to TRBJ2-2, with D tentatively TRBD1 or TRBD2 (6 bases each). Trimming stripped 5 bases from V and 0 bases from J, with 10 bases between. This CDR3 comprises 15 residues. Germline lookup yields CDR1 SGHVS and CDR2 FQNEAQ. CDR3 DNA sequence: TGTGCCAGCAGCGGGGGGACACCGAACACCGGGGAGCTGTTTTTT. It encodes CASSGGTPNTGELFF.

This clone occurred once. This chain uses TRBV5-1 with TRBJ2-3; possible D gene TRBD2, 7 bases. Trimming removed 4 bases at V and 4 bases at J, with 16 bases between. There are 15 residues in the CDR3. Germline loops: CDR1 SGHRS, CDR2 YFSETQ. CDR3 sequence (DNA): TGCGCCAGCAGCCCCCCCGGGGGGCTCTCAGATACGCAGTATTTT. It translates to CASSPPGGLSDTQYF.

The J gene is TRBJ2-1, the V gene TRBV7-2; TRBD2 might be the D (7 bases). Germline V gives CDR1 SGHTA, CDR2 FQGNSA. The CDR3 length is 16 residues. V shed 4 bases and J shed 4 bases, with 17 bases lying between them. The CDR3, as DNA: TGTGCCAGCAGCTCGCAGGGGAGCGGGACTTACAATGAGCAGTTCTTC. Translation gives CASSSQGSGTYNEQFF. The whole variable domain, filled in from reference TRBV7-2 and TRBJ2-1, reads GAGVSQSPSNKVTEKGKDVELRCDPISGHTALYWYRQSLGQGLEFLIYFQGNSAPDKSGLPSDRFSAERTGGSVSTLTIQRTQQEDSAVYLCASSSQGSGTYNEQFFGPGTRLTVL.

CDR3 loop: CASSALASHYEQYF. For the CDR3, the DNA is TGTGCCAGCAGTGCCTTGGCATCGCACTACGAGCAGTACTTC. The chain couples TRBV28 to TRBJ2-7; D is unclear. This CDR3 contains 14 residues. V was trimmed by 5 bases and J by 3 bases, leaving 14 bases between them. Germline assignment: CDR1 MDHEN and CDR2 SYDVKM.

This chain joins TRBV28 and TRBJ1-1; D is perhaps TRBD1 (6 bases). The V end was cut by 6 bases, the J end by 11 bases, with 19 bases between. Germline CDR1 is MDHEN and CDR2 is SYDVKM. The CDR3 has 13 amino acids. CDR3 nucleotides: TGTGCCAGCAGCCTAGGGGGGGGACTAGAGGCTTTCTTT. Translated: CASSLGGGLEAFF.

The rearrangement uses TRBV4-1 and TRBJ1-2; 9 bases are a match to TRBD1. The CDR3 runs 15 residues. The ends lost 8 bases at V and 7 bases at J; junction bases unmatched: 14. Germline CDR1 reads MGHRA; CDR2 reads YSYEKL. Written as DNA, the CDR3 is TGCGCCAGCCGGGCGCCGGGACAGGGAGCTAGTGGCTACACCTTC. This sequence encodes CASRAPGQGASGYTF.

This chain links TRBV19 with TRBJ1-5; unclear D gene. Germline lookup yields CDR1 LNHDA and CDR2 SQIVND (reference sequence). The V gene lost 4 bases and the J gene lost 10 bases, with 14 bases spanning the gap. The CDR3 consists of 13 residues. The CDR3 reads CASSKGSLPPQHF. CDR3 bases: TGTGCCAGTAGTAAAGGTTCCCTTCCTCCCCAGCATTTT.

The chain recombines TRBV6-6 with TRBJ1-1; D remains unclear. The CDR3 loop spans 15 amino acids. Deletions cut 7 bases from V and 0 bases from J, with 15 bases between. The germline CDR1 and CDR2 sequences are MNHNY and SVGAGI (reference sequence). CDR3 DNA sequence: TGTGCCAGCAATCAGCGGGCCCAACTGAACACTGAAGCTTTCTTT. It codes for CASNQRAQLNTEAFF.

The J gene is TRBJ2-7, the V gene TRBV5-1; 9 bases match TRBD2. Germline-derived CDR1 and CDR2 are SGHRS and YFSETQ. J lost 0 bases, V lost 5 bases, and 6 bases had no gene match. CDR3 length: 15 residues. The CDR3 nucleotides read TGCGCCAGCAGTTCGGGACTAGCAATCTCCTACGAGCAGTACTTC. It encodes CASSSGLAISYEQYF. Combining the CDR3 with reference TRBV5-1 and TRBJ2-7 gives the whole variable domain KAGVTQTPRYLIKTRGQQVTLSCSPISGHRSVSWYQQTPGQGLQFLFEYFSETQRNKGNFPGRFSGRQFSNSRSEMNVSTLELGDSALYLCASSSGLAISYEQYFGPGTRLTVT.

The rearrangement joins TRBV9 to TRBJ2-5; perhaps D is TRBD1 or TRBD2 (5 bases each). The germline V gene encodes CDR1 SGDLS and CDR2 YYNGEE. V dropped 0 bases and J dropped 2 bases, with 8 bases sitting between them. The CDR3 is made up of 14 amino acids. The CDR3 region has the DNA TGTGCCAGCAGCGTAGGGTGGGGGCAAGAGACCCAGTACTTC. Translating gives CASSVGWGQETQYF.

The gene calls are TRBV5-8 and TRBJ1-2; D gene ambiguous. Germline V gives CDR1 SGHTS, CDR2 YDEGEE. Trimming stripped 0 bases from V and 5 bases from J, with 14 bases between. The length of the CDR3 is 15 residues. CDR3 nucleotide sequence: TGTGCCAGCAGCTTGGTACAAACAAGCGGATATGGCTACACCTTC. Its translation is CASSLVQTSGYGYTF.

V usage is TRBV28 and J usage is TRBJ2-7; 8 positions agree with TRBD1. The J segment lost 3 bases and the V segment lost 3 bases, leaving 1 base of the junction unmatched. The CDR3 contains 13 residues. The V gene's germline CDR1 is MDHEN and CDR2 SYDVKM. CDR3 nucleotide sequence: TGTGCCAGCAGTTTTGGACAGGGCTACGAGCAGTACTTC. This sequence encodes CASSFGQGYEQYF.